Listed below are T cell receptor beta chains from one sample, sequenced in a study of blood T cell repertoires in COVID-19. This table comes from immunoSEQ multiplex PCR, and its TCRdb copy is limited to in-frame clones, with some not included. The sample yields tens of thousands of clones, 87% seen once. The sequencing sample was made of peripheral blood. These receptors were collected from a woman older than 75 with active or convalescent COVID-19. Each CDR3 is given with its conserved first and last residue. A D gene is named only where the DNA matches it firmly. Some rows have no size entry. The others give once, few or many, or a class for an expanded clone.

CDR3: CASRLERSYEQYF; DNA: TGTGCCTCCAGACTAGAGAGGTCCTACGAGCAGTACTTC; J: TRBJ2-7; size: few; V: TRBV28; length: 13; D: .
CDR3: CASSYSAGGTGELFF; DNA: TGTGCCAGCAGTTACTCGGCAGGGGGCACCGGGGAGCTGTTTTTT; J: TRBJ2-2; size: .; V: TRBV6-5; length: 15; D: TRBD1
CDR3: CASSPTGGARETQYF; DNA: TGTGCCAGCTCACCGACAGGGGGAGCGCGCGAGACCCAGTACTTC; J: TRBJ2-5; size: .; V: TRBV18; length: 15; D: TRBD1
CDR3: CASSLGGGGRTDTQYF; DNA: TGTGCCAGCAGCTTAGGAGGGGGGGGGCGCACAGATACGCAGTATTTT; J: TRBJ2-3; size: .; V: TRBV5-4; length: 16; D: .
CDR3: CASSLRTSGGTKETQYF; DNA: TGTGCCAGCAGCCTCCGGACTAGCGGGGGGACCAAAGAGACCCAGTACTTC; J: TRBJ2-5; size: .; V: TRBV3-1/TRBV3-2; length: 17; D: TRBD2
CDR3: CASSRQGGGNTEAFF; DNA: TGTGCCAGCAGCCGTCAGGGAGGGGGGAACACTGAAGCTTTCTTT; J: TRBJ1-1; size: .; V: TRBV5-5; length: 15; D: .
CDR3: CASSFYAGTGETQYF; DNA: TGTGCCAGCAGCTTCTACGCCGGGACAGGAGAGACCCAGTACTTC; J: TRBJ2-5; size: once; V: TRBV5-5; length: 15; D: TRBD1
CDR3: CASSHLGADEQFF; DNA: TGTGCCAGCTCCCATCTGGGGGCGGACGAGCAGTTCTTC; J: TRBJ2-1; size: .; V: TRBV6-5; length: 13; D: .
CDR3: CASSQAGWGGSGNIQYF; DNA: TGTGCCAGCAGCCAAGCCGGATGGGGGGGGTCTGGAAACATTCAGTACTTC; J: TRBJ2-4; size: .; V: TRBV3-1/TRBV3-2; length: 17; D: TRBD2
CDR3: CASSFRGWTNEKLFF; DNA: TGTGCCAGCAGTTTCAGGGGGTGGACTAATGAAAAACTGTTTTTT; J: TRBJ1-4; size: .; V: TRBV28; length: 15; D: TRBD1
CDR3: CAISGSVNEKLFF; DNA: TGTGCCATCAGTGGATCAGTGAATGAAAAACTGTTTTTT; J: TRBJ1-4; size: .; V: TRBV10-3; length: 13; D: .
CDR3: CASSLGGGQGEQYF; DNA: TGCGCCAGCAGCTTGGGAGGGGGACAGGGCGAGCAGTACTTC; J: TRBJ2-7; size: .; V: TRBV5-1; length: 14; D: TRBD1
CDR3: CASSLSGPLGEVGGYTF; DNA: TGTGCCAGCAGTTTATCCGGCCCCCTCGGCGAGGTTGGAGGCTACACCTTC; J: TRBJ1-2; size: .; V: TRBV27; length: 17; D: .
CDR3: CASSLGRDQPQHF; DNA: TGCGCCAGCAGCTTGGGGAGGGATCAGCCCCAGCATTTT; J: TRBJ1-5; size: .; V: TRBV5-1; length: 13; D: .
CDR3: CASSLGQVNSPLHF; DNA: TGTGCCAGCAGTTTGGGACAGGTCAATTCACCCCTCCACTTT; J: TRBJ1-6; size: .; V: TRBV28; length: 14; D: TRBD1
CDR3: CASKYPQGTSYEQYF; DNA: TGTGCCAGCAAGTACCCACAGGGGACCTCCTACGAGCAGTACTTC; J: TRBJ2-7; size: .; V: TRBV6-4; length: 15; D: TRBD1
CDR3: CASSLAAGNIQYF; DNA: TGTGCCAGCAGCTTAGCTGCAGGCAACATTCAGTACTTC; J: TRBJ2-4; size: .; V: TRBV7-2; length: 13; D: .
CDR3: CAISWGPGQGSYNEQFF; DNA: TGTGCCATCAGCTGGGGACCGGGACAGGGGTCCTACAATGAGCAGTTCTTC; J: TRBJ2-1; size: .; V: TRBV10-3; length: 17; D: TRBD1
CDR3: CASKELETQYF; DNA: TGTGCCAGCAAGGAGCTGGAGACCCAGTACTTC; J: TRBJ2-5; size: .; V: TRBV6-5; length: 11; D: .
CDR3: CASSAQRGYGYTF; DNA: TGTGCCAGCAGCGCTCAGAGGGGGTATGGCTACACCTTC; J: TRBJ1-2; size: .; V: TRBV2; length: 13; D: .
CDR3: CASSYLGSRTDHYGYTF; DNA: TGTGCCAGCAGTTACTTGGGTAGTAGGACAGATCACTATGGCTACACCTTC; J: TRBJ1-2; size: .; V: TRBV6-2/TRBV6-3; length: 17; D: .
CDR3: CASSGAGQGLYGYTF; DNA: TGTGCCAGCAGCGGTGCGGGACAGGGACTATATGGCTACACCTTC; J: TRBJ1-2; size: .; V: TRBV28; length: 15; D: TRBD1
CDR3: CASSSGSTPYEQYF; DNA: TGTGCCAGCAGTTCCGGGTCCACCCCCTACGAGCAGTACTTC; J: TRBJ2-7; size: once; V: TRBV6-5; length: 14; D: .
CDR3: CASSLVAGELFF; DNA: TGCGCCAGCAGCTTGGTCGCCGGGGAGCTGTTTTTT; J: TRBJ2-2; size: .; V: TRBV5-1; length: 12; D: .
CDR3: CSVAQGNGYTF; DNA: TGCAGCGTTGCTCAGGGGAATGGCTACACCTTC; J: TRBJ1-2; size: .; V: TRBV29-1; length: 11; D: .
CDR3: CASSLALAGGSDTQYF; DNA: TGTGCCAGCAGCTTGGCACTAGCGGGGGGATCAGATACGCAGTATTTT; J: TRBJ2-3; size: .; V: TRBV5-6; length: 16; D: TRBD2
CDR3: CASSLGGTHTTDTQYF; DNA: TGCGCCAGCAGCTTGGGAGGGACTCACACGACAGATACGCAGTATTTT; J: TRBJ2-3; size: .; V: TRBV5-1; length: 16; D: .
CDR3: CASRGTGRAYGYTF; DNA: TGTGCCAGTAGGGGGACAGGACGGGCCTATGGCTACACCTTC; J: TRBJ1-2; size: .; V: TRBV19; length: 14; D: TRBD1
CDR3: CASSLGGQGPPTDTHTDTQYF; DNA: TGCGCCAGCAGCTTGGGGGGACAGGGGCCACCAACGGACACACACACAGATACGCAGTATTTT; J: TRBJ2-3; size: .; V: TRBV5-1; length: 21; D: TRBD1
CDR3: CASSFGTGGPTPLHF; DNA: TGTGCCAGCAGCTTCGGGACAGGGGGCCCGACACCCCTCCACTTT; J: TRBJ1-6; size: once; V: TRBV7-2; length: 15; D: TRBD1
CDR3: CASRNQGGGYEQYF; DNA: TGTGCCAGCAGGAATCAGGGAGGAGGATACGAGCAGTACTTC; J: TRBJ2-7; size: once; V: TRBV28; length: 14; D: .
CDR3: CASSLGRTGTQPQHF; DNA: TGTGCCAGCAGCTTAGGGAGGACAGGGACACAGCCCCAGCATTTT; J: TRBJ1-5; size: once; V: TRBV7-9; length: 15; D: TRBD1
CDR3: CASSLASRFGYTF; DNA: TGTGCCAGCAGCTTGGCTAGCAGGTTTGGCTACACCTTC; J: TRBJ1-2; size: .; V: TRBV7-9; length: 13; D: .
CDR3: CASSILAEGLTQETQYF; DNA: TGTGCCAGTAGTATCCTCGCTGAGGGACTAACCCAAGAGACCCAGTACTTC; J: TRBJ2-5; size: .; V: TRBV19; length: 17; D: TRBD2
CDR3: CASGLGESAGNEQFF; DNA: TGTGCTAGTGGTTTGGGGGAATCAGCGGGCAATGAGCAGTTCTTC; J: TRBJ2-1; size: .; V: TRBV12-5; length: 15; D: .
CDR3: CASSPLGETQYF; DNA: TGTGCCAGCAGCCCCCTAGGAGAGACCCAGTACTTC; J: TRBJ2-5; size: once; V: TRBV5-4; length: 12; D: .
CDR3: CASSSNRFPKSPLHF; DNA: TGTGCCAGCAGCTCCAACAGGTTCCCGAAGTCACCCCTCCACTTT; J: TRBJ1-6; size: .; V: TRBV7-3; length: 15; D: .
CDR3: CASSYGARTGELFF; DNA: TGTGCCAGCAGTTACGGTGCGCGGACCGGGGAGCTGTTTTTT; J: TRBJ2-2; size: .; V: TRBV3-1/TRBV3-2; length: 14; D: .
CDR3: CASSLTDPGTGEKLFF; DNA: TGTGCCAGCAGCTTGACGGATCCTGGAACAGGGGAAAAACTGTTTTTT; J: TRBJ1-4; size: .; V: TRBV7-8; length: 16; D: .
CDR3: CASSLWSGTGSSYEQYF; DNA: TGCGCCAGCAGCTTGTGGTCCGGGACAGGGTCCTCCTACGAGCAGTACTTC; J: TRBJ2-7; size: once; V: TRBV5-1; length: 17; D: TRBD1
CDR3: CASSQDGVWGFYGYTF; DNA: TGTGCCAGCAGTCAGGACGGGGTTTGGGGATTTTATGGCTACACCTTC; J: TRBJ1-2; size: .; V: TRBV27; length: 16; D: .
CDR3: CASSQEGGYEQYF; DNA: TGCGCCAGCAGCCAAGAAGGGGGATACGAGCAGTACTTC; J: TRBJ2-7; size: .; V: TRBV4-3; length: 13; D: .
CDR3: CASSRQGTAYEQYF; DNA: TGTGCCAGCAGCCGACAGGGTACGGCCTACGAGCAGTACTTC; J: TRBJ2-7; size: .; V: TRBV6-5; length: 14; D: TRBD1
CDR3: CASSLDIQPQHF; DNA: TGTGCCAGCAGCTTAGATATCCAGCCCCAGCATTTT; J: TRBJ1-5; size: .; V: TRBV7-4; length: 12; D: .
CDR3: CASSPSWGLAGVSSYNEQFF; DNA: TGTGCCAGCAGCCCTTCGTGGGGACTAGCGGGAGTCAGCTCCTACAATGAGCAGTTCTTC; J: TRBJ2-1; size: .; V: TRBV3-1/TRBV3-2; length: 20; D: TRBD2
CDR3: CASSLGAGGAVYYGYTF; DNA: TGTGCCAGCAGCCTGGGAGCAGGGGGCGCGGTGTACTATGGCTACACCTTC; J: TRBJ1-2; size: once; V: TRBV28; length: 17; D: TRBD1
CDR3: CASRLDSSPGEQYF; DNA: TGTGCAAGTCGCTTGGACAGCTCACCTGGTGAGCAGTACTTC; J: TRBJ2-7; size: .; V: TRBV12-2; length: 14; D: .
CDR3: CAWSLSGANVLTF; DNA: TGTGCCTGGAGTCTCTCTGGGGCCAACGTCCTGACTTTC; J: TRBJ2-6; size: .; V: TRBV30; length: 13; D: .
CDR3: CASSRGGRAKLFF; DNA: TGTGCCAGCAGCCGGGGGGGCAGGGCAAAACTGTTTTTT; J: TRBJ1-4; size: .; V: TRBV3-1/TRBV3-2; length: 13; D: .
CDR3: CASHRLGYASNQPQHF; DNA: TGTGCCAGCCATCGACTTGGTTATGCTAGCAATCAGCCCCAGCATTTT; J: TRBJ1-5; size: .; V: TRBV28; length: 16; D: .
CDR3: CASSLVPGHVLENIQYF; DNA: TGCGCCAGCAGCTTGGTCCCAGGGCATGTTTTAGAAAACATTCAGTACTTC; J: TRBJ2-4; size: .; V: TRBV5-1; length: 17; D: .